The clone carrying this TCR beta chain was seen only once. The data belong to a study of blood T cell repertoires in COVID-19. As for the study in general: Nucleic acid was either cDNA or gDNA, and it came from T cells, B-cell-depleted T cells, or PBMCs.

There are 17 residues in the CDR3. The germline V gene has CDR1 KGHDR and CDR2 SFDVKD. Losses at the gene ends were 4 bases for V and 4 bases for J; bases not matched to a gene: 10. The repertoire was sequenced with immunoSEQ multiplex PCR; TCRdb's copy has only in-frame clones and lacks some. The sample has roughly 100,000 clones; about nine tenths are singletons. The J gene is TRBJ2-1, the V gene TRBV24-1; 9 bases are shared with TRBD2. This TCR came from a man between 18 and 29 years old with acute or convalescent COVID-19. The sample comprised peripheral blood. CDR3: CATSDGTSRGSYNEQFF. For the CDR3, the DNA is TGTGCCACCAGTGACGGGACTAGCCGGGGTTCGTACAATGAGCAGTTCTTC.